This entry describes one T cell receptor beta chain. The antigen is undetermined. The data belong to a study of T cell responses to AZD1222 COVID-19 vaccine. Study-wide findings and caveats: Increases in Spike-specific TCR breadth and depth were seen after two AZD1222 doses. White British people made up most donors, females outnumbered males, and clonal diversity was possibly underestimated. Regions left unmutated in variants are reportedly the target of nearly half of spike-specific TCRs.

The length of the CDR3 is 15 residues. Germline V lookup: CDR1 SGHTA, CDR2 FQGNSA. Trimming stripped 2 bases from V and 9 bases from J, with 20 bases between. The repertoire was sequenced with immunoSEQ multiplex PCR; TCRdb's copy has only in-frame clones and lacks some. The sample records around 97,000 clones, roughly 91% being singletons. The sequence was obtained from an adult in good health. The sequencing used peripheral blood, collected on day 0 of AZD1222 vaccination. This chain connects TRBV7-2 to TRBJ2-7, with D tentatively TRBD2 (5 bases). CDR3 bases: TGTGCCAGCAGCTTAAGATGGACTCCAGGCGCAGGGCAGTACTTC. Translated, it gives CASSLRWTPGAGQYF.